This T cell receptor beta chain was captured in a study of blood T cells in healthy people across ages. Study-wide points: Estimated diversity, derived from one million T cells, was regarded as an underestimate.

A sample-barcoded 5' primer and a J-beta primer mix were used in a second PCR of roughly 7 to 11 cycles. The template-switch adaptor was a 5' adaptor with 12 random nucleotides. It tagged each cDNA molecule. Each CDR3 protein gets one entry after TCRdb re-called the 5' RACE reads with MiXCR. The sample contains roughly 1,700,000 distinct CDR3 sequences, approximately 30% of which appear only once. This CDR3 contains 13 residues. The V end lost 3 bases, the J end lost 6 bases, and 10 bases lay between the germline ends. About this clonotype: The antigen is undetermined.

The receptor was derived from a woman aged 30 to 39 in good health. Sequenced input: blood. The J gene is TRBJ2-3, the V gene TRBV12-3 or TRBV12-4; D is ambiguous. This chain's CDR3 is CASSFYSRDTQYF. CDR3 sequence (DNA): TGTGCCAGCAGTTTTTATTCGAGGGATACGCAGTATTTT.